These T cell receptor beta chains were read from a single sample in a study of CD4 T cells in relation to SARS-CoV-2 and coronaviruses. The antigens for these receptors are not known. TCRdb keeps only in-frame clones here, not all; method: immunoSEQ multiplex PCR. The sample has more than 20,000 clones, about three fifths seen once. Sequenced sample: CD4+ T cells from PBMCs, cultured in vitro. These receptors came from a human donor in good health. Both conserved end residues are part of each CDR3. The order of the fields is V gene, J gene, D gene, clone size, CDR3 DNA, CDR3 protein. A D gene is named only where the DNA matches it firmly. Clone size appears in some rows only: once, few, many, or a class for an expanded clone.

TRBV7-9	TRBJ1-3	NA	NA	TGTGCCAGCAGCTTAGGAGGGGATGGAAACACCATATATTTT	CASSLGGDGNTIYF
TRBV3-1/TRBV3-2	TRBJ1-2	TRBD1	once	TGTGCCAGCAGCCAACCCGGGACAGGCTCCTATGGCTACACCTTC	CASSQPGTGSYGYTF
TRBV4-2	TRBJ2-3	TRBD2	once	TGTGCCAGCAGCCAAGCCCGATCGTCAGGACTAGCGGAATTCACAGATACGCAGTATTTT	CASSQARSSGLAEFTDTQYF
TRBV9	TRBJ1-4	TRBD1	NA	TGTGCCAGCAGCGGCGGGACAGCGGTTAATGAAAAACTGTTTTTT	CASSGGTAVNEKLFF
TRBV11-2	TRBJ1-4	TRBD1	NA	TGTGCCAGCAGCTTCCGTCCGGGACAGGGGAATAATGAAAAACTGTTTTTT	CASSFRPGQGNNEKLFF
TRBV4-2	TRBJ2-3	NA	NA	TGTGCCAGCAGCCAAGCAATTGGTTCTAGCGGCACAGATACGCAGTATTTT	CASSQAIGSSGTDTQYF
TRBV11-3	TRBJ1-6	NA	once	TGTGCCAGCAGCTTATCAAATAATTCACCCCTCCACTTT	CASSLSNNSPLHF
TRBV20-1	TRBJ1-1	NA	NA	TGCAGTGCCACCCCAAGAACTGAAGCTTTCTTT	CSATPRTEAFF
TRBV2	TRBJ1-3	TRBD1	NA	TGTGCCAGCAGGGAAGGACAGGTATTGGGAAACACCATATATTTT	CASREGQVLGNTIYF
TRBV5-6	TRBJ1-6	NA	NA	TGTGCCAGCAGCGGCAGTTGGGGTGACTCACCCCTCCACTTT	CASSGSWGDSPLHF
TRBV28	TRBJ2-1	TRBD2	NA	TGTGCCAGCAGTTTGGCCGGACTAGCGGGAGACGTCAATGAGCAGTTCTTC	CASSLAGLAGDVNEQFF
TRBV9	TRBJ2-1	NA	once	TGTGCCAGCAGCCCGAGAGGGGACACTACCTACAATGAGCAGTTCTTC	CASSPRGDTTYNEQFF
TRBV19	TRBJ2-7	NA	NA	TGTGCCAGTAGTGGACAGAATTCCTACGAGCAGTACTTC	CASSGQNSYEQYF
TRBV5-6	TRBJ2-5	TRBD2	NA	TGTGCCAGCAGCTTGGGACTAGCGGACCAAGAGACCCAGTACTTC	CASSLGLADQETQYF
TRBV23-1	TRBJ1-1	NA	NA	TGCGCCAGCCCCCAGGGCAGTTTTGGGCTGGGCCTGAACACTGAAGCTTTCTTT	CASPQGSFGLGLNTEAFF
TRBV3-1/TRBV3-2	TRBJ2-3	NA	NA	TGTGCCAGCAGCCAAGGGCCCAAGGGTACGCAGTATTTT	CASSQGPKGTQYF
TRBV3-1/TRBV3-2	TRBJ1-2	NA	NA	TGTGCCAGCAGCCCCCACAGGGACCATTCGTATGGCTACACCTTC	CASSPHRDHSYGYTF
TRBV19	TRBJ2-7	NA	NA	TGTGCCAGTAGTAAGGACAGTTTCTCCTACGAGCAGTACTTC	CASSKDSFSYEQYF
TRBV23-1	TRBJ1-5	NA	NA	TGCGCCAGCAGTCGTTGTCTGAAGATGGGCAATCAGCCCCAGCATTTT	CASSRCLKMGNQPQHF
TRBV6-6	TRBJ2-1	TRBD2	few	TGTGCCAGTACCCAACTAGCGGGGATAGACAATGAGCAGTTCTTC	CASTQLAGIDNEQFF
TRBV29-1	TRBJ2-2	NA	NA	TGCAGCGTTGCGGTGAGAAGCCTTGGCACCGGGGAGCTGTTTTTT	CSVAVRSLGTGELFF
TRBV5-1	TRBJ1-3	NA	NA	TGCGCCAGCCGCATCGGGGGCTCAACTGGAAACACCATATATTTT	CASRIGGSTGNTIYF
TRBV29-1	TRBJ2-7	TRBD1	NA	TGCAGCGTTGAATGGACAGGGGGAGCGTCCTACGAGCAGTACTTC	CSVEWTGGASYEQYF
TRBV19	TRBJ2-3	NA	few	TGTGCCAGTAGTATGGGGCGTGGAGATACGCAGTATTTT	CASSMGRGDTQYF
TRBV11-2	TRBJ2-5	TRBD2	once	TGTGCCAGCAGCTTAGGCGGGGGGACCTCAGAGACCCAGTACTTC	CASSLGGGTSETQYF
TRBV7-2	TRBJ2-1	NA	NA	TGTGCCAGCAGCTCCCAGGGGCCCAATGAGCAGTTCTTC	CASSSQGPNEQFF
TRBV21-1	TRBJ2-5	NA	NA	TGTGCCAGCCCGAGGGGTACTAGAGCCGGGAAGACCCAGTACTTC	CASPRGTRAGKTQYF
TRBV7-2	TRBJ2-1	NA	few	TGTGCCAGCAGCTTAGCGCTACCCCCACAGGATGAGCAGTTCTTC	CASSLALPPQDEQFF
TRBV6-2/TRBV6-3	TRBJ1-4	NA	NA	TGTGCCAGCAGCCAGGCGGGGAGGAGAAATGAAAAACTGTTTTTT	CASSQAGRRNEKLFF
TRBV10-1	TRBJ1-1	NA	NA	TGCGCCAGCAGTGAGTCCGACGGGACCCAAGCTTTCTTT	CASSESDGTQAFF
TRBV6-1	TRBJ1-3	NA	NA	TGTGCCAGCAGTGAAGGGGGAAACACCATATATTTT	CASSEGGNTIYF
TRBV28	TRBJ1-2	NA	few	TGTGCCAGCAGTCGCGCGACGGCAGACCCCCGGAACACCTTC	CASSRATADPRNTF
TRBV29-1	TRBJ1-2	NA	NA	TGCAGCGTTGAGCGGGATGGCTACACCTTC	CSVERDGYTF
TRBV4-2	TRBJ1-5	NA	NA	TGTGCCAGCAGCCATGGCGACACGGGGGCTCAGCCCCAGCATTTT	CASSHGDTGAQPQHF
TRBV18	TRBJ2-2	NA	NA	TGTGCCAGCTCGCACAAGGGAGAAGGTAGGGACACCGGGGAGCTGTTTTTT	CASSHKGEGRDTGELFF
TRBV3-1/TRBV3-2	TRBJ2-3	NA	few	TGTGCCAGCAGCCAGGCCGGGGCAGATACGCAGTATTTT	CASSQAGADTQYF
TRBV3-1/TRBV3-2	TRBJ1-1	NA	few	TGTGCCAGCAGCCCCATGGGTCGCAGGGAAGCTTTCTTT	CASSPMGRREAFF
TRBV27	TRBJ2-1	TRBD1	NA	TGTGCCAGCAGGCGGACAGGGGGGCCTTACAATGAGCAGTTCTTC	CASRRTGGPYNEQFF
TRBV18	TRBJ1-1	NA	few	TGTGCCAGCTCCCCTTCCTTCTCCATGAACACTGAAGCTTTCTTT	CASSPSFSMNTEAFF
TRBV7-2	TRBJ2-7	TRBD1	NA	TGTGCCAGCAGCTTAGACGGGACAGGGGTCCCCTACGAGCAGTACTTC	CASSLDGTGVPYEQYF
TRBV19	TRBJ1-2	NA	NA	TGTGCCAGTAGTAACAGACAGGCTGGGGGCTATGGCTACACCTTC	CASSNRQAGGYGYTF
TRBV18	TRBJ1-1	TRBD1	few	TGTGCCAGCTCGGTGGGGACAGGGACGAACACTGAAGCTTTCTTT	CASSVGTGTNTEAFF
TRBV7-9	TRBJ2-7	NA	NA	TGTGCCAGCAGCCAAGACAACGAGCAGTACTTC	CASSQDNEQYF
TRBV7-9	TRBJ2-5	NA	NA	TGTGCCAGCAGCTTCTGGGGTGAAGAGACCCAGTACTTC	CASSFWGEETQYF
TRBV4-1	TRBJ2-3	TRBD2	NA	TGCGCCAGCAGCCAACCTAGCGGCTTCACAGATACGCAGTATTTT	CASSQPSGFTDTQYF
TRBV10-2	TRBJ2-2	TRBD2	NA	TGCGCCAGCAGGTCGTCGAGACTAGCGGGAGAAGAGAACACCGGGGAGCTGTTTTTT	CASRSSRLAGEENTGELFF
TRBV5-1	TRBJ1-4	NA	few	TGCGCCAGCAGCTTGGCCGGGTCCGGGGATGAAAAACTGTTTTTT	CASSLAGSGDEKLFF
TRBV18	TRBJ2-2	NA	NA	TGTGCCAGCTCACTTGGGGGCACCGGGGAGCTGTTTTTT	CASSLGGTGELFF
TRBV2	TRBJ2-5	NA	NA	TGTGCCAGCGATTACACATCAGAGACCCAGTACTTC	CASDYTSETQYF
TRBV19	TRBJ2-2	NA	NA	TGTGCCAGTAGTATGGGGCAGGGGAGCACCGGGGAGCTGTTTTTT	CASSMGQGSTGELFF
TRBV7-2	TRBJ2-7	TRBD1	NA	TGTGCCAGCAGCGTCGCTCCTACAGGGGGCAACGAGCAGTACTTC	CASSVAPTGGNEQYF
TRBV5-1	TRBJ1-1	NA	NA	TGCGCCAGCACGGACACGCAGAACACTGAAGCTTTCTTT	CASTDTQNTEAFF
TRBV11-2	TRBJ2-3	NA	NA	TGTGCCAGCAGCTTAGGTGGTGGGCGGCAAACAGATACGCAGTATTTT	CASSLGGGRQTDTQYF
TRBV7-9	TRBJ1-1	TRBD1	NA	TGTGCCAGCAGCATCACAGGGGGTTCAGGCACTGAAGCTTTCTTT	CASSITGGSGTEAFF